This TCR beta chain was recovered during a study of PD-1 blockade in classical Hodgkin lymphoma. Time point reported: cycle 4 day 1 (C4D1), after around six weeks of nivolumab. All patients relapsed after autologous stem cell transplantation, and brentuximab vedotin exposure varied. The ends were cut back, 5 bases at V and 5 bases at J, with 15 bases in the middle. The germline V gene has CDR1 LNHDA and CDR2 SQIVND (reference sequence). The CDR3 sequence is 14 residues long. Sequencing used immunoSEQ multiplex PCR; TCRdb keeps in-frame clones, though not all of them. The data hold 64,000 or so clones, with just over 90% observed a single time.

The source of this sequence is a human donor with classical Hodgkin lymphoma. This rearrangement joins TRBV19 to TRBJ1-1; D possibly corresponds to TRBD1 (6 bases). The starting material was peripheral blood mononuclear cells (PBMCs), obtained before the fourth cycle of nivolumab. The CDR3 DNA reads TGTGCCAGTAGTGCCATAGGGGGAGGGACTGAAGCTTTCTTT. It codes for CASSAIGGGTEAFF. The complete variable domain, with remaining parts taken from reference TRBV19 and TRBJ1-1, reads DGGITQSPKYLFRKEGQNVTLSCEQNLNHDAMYWYRQDPGQGLRLIYYSQIVNDFQKGDIAEGYSVSREKKESFPLTVTSAQKNPTAFYLCASSAIGGGTEAFFGQGTRLTVV.